The entry below gives a single T cell receptor (beta chain) sequence along with its context. Trimming cost V 5 bases and J 0 bases, with 11 bases left between them. Germline V CDR1 and CDR2: SQVTM, ANQGSEA. The CDR3 sequence is 13 residues long. The data were produced by immunoSEQ multiplex PCR, yet TCRdb's version contains in-frame clones alone and is incomplete. The data hold around 57,000 clones, with roughly 94% observed a single time. The sample is drawn from a study of preoperative IRX-2 immunotherapy in early breast cancer. Treatment given: preoperative locoregional IRX-2 cytokine immunotherapy. This phase Ib study tested locoregional IRX-2 cytokine immunotherapy given before surgery.

The biological material was taken from a patient treated with IRX-2 immunotherapy. This receptor was identified in a human donor with breast cancer. The J gene is TRBJ2-7, the V gene TRBV29-1, with a weak D call TRBD2 (5 bases). CDR3 loop: CSVSRGPSYEQYF. The CDR3 DNA is TGCAGCGTTTCCCGAGGGCCCTCCTACGAGCAGTACTTC.